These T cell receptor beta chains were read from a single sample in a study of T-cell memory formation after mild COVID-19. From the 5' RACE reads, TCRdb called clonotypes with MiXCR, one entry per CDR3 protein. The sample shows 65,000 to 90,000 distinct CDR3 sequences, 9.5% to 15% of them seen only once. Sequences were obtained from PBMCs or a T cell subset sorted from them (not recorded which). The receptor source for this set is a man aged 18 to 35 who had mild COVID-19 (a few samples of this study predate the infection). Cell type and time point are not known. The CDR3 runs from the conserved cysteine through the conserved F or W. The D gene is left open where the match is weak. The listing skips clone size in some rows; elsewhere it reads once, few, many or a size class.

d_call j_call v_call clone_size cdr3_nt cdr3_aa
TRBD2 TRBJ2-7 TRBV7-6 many TGTGCCAGCAGCTTATCCGGCGGGGGGCAGTACGAGCAGTACTTC CASSLSGGGQYEQYF
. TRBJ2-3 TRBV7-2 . TGTGCCAGCAGCTTACTTGGAACAGATACGCAGTATTTT CASSLLGTDTQYF
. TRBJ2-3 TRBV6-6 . TGTGCCAGCAGTCCTTACGGGTCTCCGGCGGATACGCAGTATTTT CASSPYGSPADTQYF
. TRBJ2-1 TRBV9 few TGTGCCAGCAGCGTGGAAAGACAGGACGATGAGCAGTTCTTC CASSVERQDDEQFF
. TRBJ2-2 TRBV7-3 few TGTGCCAGCAGCTTAATCGGGACCGGGGAGCTGTTTTTT CASSLIGTGELFF
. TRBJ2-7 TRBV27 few TGTGCCAGCAGTCTTGGGGGCGACGAGCAGTACTTC CASSLGGDEQYF
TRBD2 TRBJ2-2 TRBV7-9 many TGTGCCAGCACCCAGGAGGGACTAGCAGGAGCCGGGGAGCTGTTTTTT CASTQEGLAGAGELFF
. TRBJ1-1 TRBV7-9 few TGTGCCAGCAGCTTAATTGGGGGAACGGACACTGAAGCTTTCTTT CASSLIGGTDTEAFF
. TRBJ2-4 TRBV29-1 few TGCAGCGTTGTAGGGCGAGGGGCCAAAAACATTCAGTACTTC CSVVGRGAKNIQYF
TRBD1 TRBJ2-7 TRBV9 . TGTGCCAGCAGCGCCGGACAGGGTTTCGACGAGCAGTACTTC CASSAGQGFDEQYF
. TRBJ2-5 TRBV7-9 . TGTGCCAGCAGCTTCCCTCTTCAGACAACACAAGAGACCCAGTACTTC CASSFPLQTTQETQYF
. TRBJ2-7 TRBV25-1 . TGTGCCAGCAGCGGCTGGGCCAGCTCCTACGAGCAGTACTTC CASSGWASSYEQYF
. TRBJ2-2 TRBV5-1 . TGCGCCAGCAGTCGCCTCGGGCTGAACACCGGGGAGCTGTTTTTT CASSRLGLNTGELFF
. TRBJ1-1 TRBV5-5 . TGTGCCAGCAGCCATGGAACGAACACTGAAGCTTTCTTT CASSHGTNTEAFF
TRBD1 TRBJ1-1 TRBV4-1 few TGCGCCAGCAGCCAAGAACAGGGGGGCACTGAAGCTTTCTTT CASSQEQGGTEAFF
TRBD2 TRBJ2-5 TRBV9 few TGTGCCAGCAGCGATAGCGGGGGGGACTCGGAGACCCAGTACTTC CASSDSGGDSETQYF
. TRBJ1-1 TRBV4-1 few TGCGCCAGCAGACCCTTATCCAGTTTGAACACTGAAGCTTTCTTT CASRPLSSLNTEAFF
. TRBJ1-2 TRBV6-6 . TGTGCCAGCAGTTATGGCTCTTCTAACTATGGCTACACCTTC CASSYGSSNYGYTF
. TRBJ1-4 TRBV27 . TGTGCCAGCAGCTCGTTACCTGCAACTAATGAAAAACTGTTTTTT CASSSLPATNEKLFF
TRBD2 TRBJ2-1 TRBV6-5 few TGTGCCAGCAGTTACTCCGGGACTACCGATGAGCAGTTCTTC CASSYSGTTDEQFF
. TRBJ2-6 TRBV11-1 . TGTGCCAGCAGCTTACGGAGAGACAGGACCTCTGGGGCCAACGTCCTGACTTTC CASSLRRDRTSGANVLTF
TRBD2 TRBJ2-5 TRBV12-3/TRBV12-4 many TGTGCCAGCAGTGATCTAGCGGGGGGGCCTGAAGAGACCCAGTACTTC CASSDLAGGPEETQYF
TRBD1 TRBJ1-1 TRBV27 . TGTGCCAGCAGGACAGGGGGTGTAAGCACTGAAGCTTTCTTT CASRTGGVSTEAFF
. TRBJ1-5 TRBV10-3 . TGTGCCATCAGTGAAGCGGCGGGGTTAAATCAGCCCCAGCATTTT CAISEAAGLNQPQHF
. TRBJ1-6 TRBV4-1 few TGCGCCAGCAGCCAAGTCCCGACGGGATATAATTCACCCCTCCACTTT CASSQVPTGYNSPLHF
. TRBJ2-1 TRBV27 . TGTGCCAGCAGTCCGCAGGGTAGGGCGTTCTACAATGAGCAGTTCTTC CASSPQGRAFYNEQFF
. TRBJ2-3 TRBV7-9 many TGTGCCAGCAGCTTTGATACGCAGTATTTT CASSFDTQYF
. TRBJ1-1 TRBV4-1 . TGCGCCAGCAGCCTGCCTTTTGGCAGGCAGGACACTGAAGCTTTCTTT CASSLPFGRQDTEAFF
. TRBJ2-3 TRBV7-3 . TGTGCCAGCAGCCGCCGGAACACAGATACGCAGTATTTT CASSRRNTDTQYF
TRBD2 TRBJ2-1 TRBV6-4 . TGTGCCAGCAGTCAGCGGGGGGGCCTCTACAATGAGCAGTTCTTC CASSQRGGLYNEQFF
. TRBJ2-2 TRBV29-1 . TGCAGCGTTGCAGACACCGGGGAGCTGTTTTTT CSVADTGELFF
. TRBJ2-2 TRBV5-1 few TGCGCCAGCAGCTGGGGTCTCCGAAACACCGGGGAGCTGTTTTTT CASSWGLRNTGELFF
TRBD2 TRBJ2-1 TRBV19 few TGTGCCAGTAGTATCACGGCTAGCGGGGGGGCTTCCTACAATGAGCAGTTCTTC CASSITASGGASYNEQFF
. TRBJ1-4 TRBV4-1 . TGCGCCAGCAGCCAGGGGGCTGGAGATGAAAAACTGTTTTTT CASSQGAGDEKLFF
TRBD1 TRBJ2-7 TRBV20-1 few TGCAGTGCTAGAGAGACCCGGGACAGGGGGTACGAGCAGTACTTC CSARETRDRGYEQYF
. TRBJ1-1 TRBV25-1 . TGTGCCAGCACTCCAAGTGTGGGGGTTGAAGCTTTCTTT CASTPSVGVEAFF
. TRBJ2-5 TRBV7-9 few TGTGCCAGCAGTTCTGCCCTAGTGAGGGAGACCCAGTACTTC CASSSALVRETQYF
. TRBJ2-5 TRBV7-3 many TGTGCCAGCAGCCATCTCGCAGGGTGGGAAGAGACCCAGTACTTC CASSHLAGWEETQYF
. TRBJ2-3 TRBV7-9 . TGTGCCAGCAGCTGGGGTGTAGATACGCAGTATTTT CASSWGVDTQYF
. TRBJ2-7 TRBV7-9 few TGTGCCAGCAGCTTTTCCGGGGCCGCCTACGAGCAGTACTTC CASSFSGAAYEQYF
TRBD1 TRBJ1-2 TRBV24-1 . TGTGCCACCAGTGATCCCTACAGGGGGAGCGGCTACACCTTC CATSDPYRGSGYTF
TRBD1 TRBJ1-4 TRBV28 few TGTGCCAGCGTACGACAGGGGAGTTCTGAAAAACTGTTTTTT CASVRQGSSEKLFF
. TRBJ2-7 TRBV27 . TGTGCCAGCAGTTTCGGGGTATTTGGGTTGTACGAGCAGTACTTC CASSFGVFGLYEQYF
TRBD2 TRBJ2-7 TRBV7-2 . TGTGCCAGCAGCTTAGCGCCAGCGGGGGGCTACTACGAGCAGTACTTC CASSLAPAGGYYEQYF
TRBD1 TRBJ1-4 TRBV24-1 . TGTGCCACCAGTGCCCCCGGGACAGGCTTGGAGGAAAAACTGTTTTTT CATSAPGTGLEEKLFF
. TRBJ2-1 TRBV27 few TGTGCCAGCAGTTTAGGCAGGGCAGGACGCTCCTACAATGAGCAGTTCTTC CASSLGRAGRSYNEQFF
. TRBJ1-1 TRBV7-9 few TGTGCCAGCAGCTTCGGGGGGGGAGATTCCGGGACTGAAGCTTTCTTT CASSFGGGDSGTEAFF
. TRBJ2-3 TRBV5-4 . TGTGCCAGCAGCTTGGATCGGGGCCGGATAAGGGATACGCAGTATTTT CASSLDRGRIRDTQYF
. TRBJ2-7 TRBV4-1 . TGCGCCAGCAGCCCCGGATCGTCCCTTGGGTCCGAGCAGTACTTC CASSPGSSLGSEQYF
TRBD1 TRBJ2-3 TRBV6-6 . TGTGCCAGCTCCGCAGAACAGGGGCCAGATACGCAGTATTTT CASSAEQGPDTQYF
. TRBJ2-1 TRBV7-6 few TGTGCCAGCAGCCCCTTCTCCCGGGGAAGCTCCTACAATGAGCAGTTCTTC CASSPFSRGSSYNEQFF
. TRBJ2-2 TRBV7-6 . TGTGCCAGCAGCGCCGACGGGGGGCCCACCGGGGAGCTGTTTTTT CASSADGGPTGELFF
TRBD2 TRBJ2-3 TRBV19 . TGTGCCAGTAGTATACTCTCTAGCGGGAGCACAGATACGCAGTATTTT CASSILSSGSTDTQYF
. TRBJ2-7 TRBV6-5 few TGTGCCAGCAGTTACTCGGGCCCTGATTGGGGATCTGCCTACGAGCAGTACTTC CASSYSGPDWGSAYEQYF